The rows below give T cell receptor beta chains drawn from one sample of a study of blood T cell repertoires in COVID-19. Sequencing was performed with immunoSEQ multiplex PCR; in TCRdb, only in-frame clones are kept and a portion is missing. The sample carries roughly 280,000 clones, around 93% recorded once. Input material: PBMCs or T cells enriched from blood (not recorded which). All receptors come from a man aged 35 to 55 who had been exposed to COVID-19. The CDR3 runs from the conserved cysteine through the conserved F or W. D genes are given only for firm matches.

V	length	J	D	CDR3
TRBV2	11	TRBJ2-5	-	CASSERRVLHF
TRBV27	13	TRBJ2-5	-	CASSFNGPETQYF
TRBV11-2	15	TRBJ2-1	TRBD2	CASSMSGKAYNEQFF
TRBV9	13	TRBJ1-1	-	CASSQEGSAEAFF
TRBV6-2/TRBV6-3	13	TRBJ1-5	-	CASSYIRDQPQHF
TRBV11-3	13	TRBJ1-2	-	CAIQGFRSYGYTF
TRBV27	13	TRBJ1-2	TRBD1	CASSTGTDYGYTF
TRBV2	16	TRBJ2-3	TRBD2	CASRPGGRANADTQYF
TRBV18	15	TRBJ1-2	-	CASSPRQSPPFGYTF
TRBV25-1	15	TRBJ1-1	-	CASSVSDRLNTEAFF
TRBV28	12	TRBJ1-1	-	CASRAGVTEAFF
TRBV2	13	TRBJ1-5	-	CASGLAWGQPQHF
TRBV19	14	TRBJ2-1	-	CASSIGREYNEQFF
TRBV13	14	TRBJ2-7	TRBD1	CASSLVQGAGEQYF
TRBV13	14	TRBJ1-2	TRBD1	CASSLGTGLNGYTF
TRBV5-1	13	TRBJ2-7	TRBD1	CASSLGQGLEQYF
TRBV30	13	TRBJ1-6	-	CAWSVRGRSPLHF
TRBV9	13	TRBJ1-4	-	CASSVTGVEKLFF
TRBV7-9	16	TRBJ1-2	-	CASSLGSLTINYGYTF
TRBV4-1	20	TRBJ1-4	TRBD1	CASSQDSNRGRRLANEKLFF
TRBV6-6	14	TRBJ2-7	-	CASSYSKESYEQYF
TRBV2	14	TRBJ1-1	TRBD1	CASSEDRGREAAFF
TRBV11-2	16	TRBJ2-1	TRBD2	CASSAPGVAGGGEQFF
TRBV6-5	15	TRBJ1-5	-	CASSRMGGVGQPQHF
TRBV18	14	TRBJ1-1	-	CASSPGQGNTEAFF
TRBV3-1/TRBV3-2	18	TRBJ2-5	TRBD2	CASSQIIPEGREGKTQYF
TRBV21-1	15	TRBJ2-1	-	CASSKFGRPHNEQFF
TRBV5-1	15	TRBJ2-5	TRBD2	CASSLGRGGQETQYF
TRBV28	18	TRBJ2-5	TRBD2	CASSSFPGLAGPRETQYF
TRBV5-4	15	TRBJ1-3	-	CASSLGTASGNTIYF
TRBV30	10	TRBJ1-1	TRBD1	CAQGATEAFF
TRBV7-6	14	TRBJ2-2	-	CASSLSGYYGELFF
TRBV14	13	TRBJ1-1	-	CASSPRPASGAFF
TRBV30	14	TRBJ1-1	TRBD1	CAWSRQGFNTEAFF
TRBV27	16	TRBJ2-7	TRBD1	CASSLSPSGGTREQYF
TRBV19	16	TRBJ2-1	TRBD2	CASSLRTSGSPDEQFF
TRBV2	20	TRBJ2-1	TRBD2	CASKRDRPVLAGGLHNEQFF
TRBV28	14	TRBJ1-2	TRBD1	CASQDRGLDYGYTF
TRBV7-3	15	TRBJ1-6	TRBD1	CASSLKQGANSPLHF
TRBV28	14	TRBJ1-2	-	CASSADLLGMGYTF
TRBV5-1	17	TRBJ1-1	TRBD1	CASSLQGVDVMNTEAFF
TRBV30	14	TRBJ2-3	-	CAWSVSGERDTQYF
TRBV18	15	TRBJ2-5	TRBD1	CASSPRSGGSETQYF
TRBV27	13	TRBJ2-7	-	CASSFNPGNEQYF
TRBV15	16	TRBJ1-5	-	CATSREGGPSNQPQHF
TRBV21-1	16	TRBJ2-3	-	CASSKKIKRDLGTQYF
TRBV5-6	13	TRBJ1-6	-	CASSLADNSPLHF
TRBV27	18	TRBJ2-5	TRBD2	CASSLGTSGRALWETQYF
TRBV9	19	TRBJ1-3	-	CASSVALLGDTSSGNTIYF
TRBV9	15	TRBJ2-7	TRBD1	CASSVGQGVAYEQYF
TRBV6-5	15	TRBJ2-7	TRBD1	CASSFSGTGTYEQYF
TRBV9	17	TRBJ1-4	-	CASSPSLQGGTNEKLFF
TRBV7-6	15	TRBJ1-5	TRBD1	CASSRRQGTDQPQHF
TRBV5-8	14	TRBJ1-3	-	CASSFQNSGNTIYF
TRBV9	16	TRBJ1-6	-	CASSVDGSSYNSPLHF